A selection of T cell receptor beta chains follows, all from one sample in a study of Ad26.COV2.S vaccination and SARS-CoV-2 variants. Here immunoSEQ multiplex PCR was the method, and the copy in TCRdb shows in-frame clones only, minus some. The sample holds roughly 330,000 clones, roughly 90% seen once. The specimen was peripheral blood, collected in a trial of Ad26.COV2.S vaccine versus placebo. Every receptor here comes from a person between 18 and 60 years old who received the Ad26.COV2.S COVID-19 vaccine or a placebo. CDR3s include the opening cysteine and the closing phenylalanine or tryptophan. The order of the fields is V gene, CDR3 protein.

v_gene: TRBV4-3; CDR3aa: CASSQEYKRGRTDTQYF
v_gene: TRBV4-1; CDR3aa: CASSQLAGENNEQFF
v_gene: TRBV10-1; CDR3aa: CASSESIAGGGTDTQYF
v_gene: TRBV4-1; CDR3aa: CASSPQGNTGELFF
v_gene: TRBV6-6; CDR3aa: CASRVESPLHF
v_gene: TRBV4-1; CDR3aa: CASSQSGGGTGGREQYF
v_gene: TRBV4-2; CDR3aa: CASSPPGGGEAFF
v_gene: TRBV6-5; CDR3aa: CASTNGGAAYGYTF
v_gene: TRBV7-2; CDR3aa: CASSLQGARGTDTQYF
v_gene: TRBV3-1/TRBV3-2; CDR3aa: CASSLVAGGSPLHF
v_gene: TRBV29-1; CDR3aa: CSVDRGTDANYGYTF
v_gene: TRBV4-3; CDR3aa: CASSQDRATPNTGELFF
v_gene: TRBV5-4; CDR3aa: CASSIRQGDTEAFF
v_gene: TRBV12-3/TRBV12-4; CDR3aa: CASSPSRETQYF
v_gene: TRBV6-5; CDR3aa: CASSTLAGETQYF
v_gene: TRBV6-1; CDR3aa: CASREGGREQFF
v_gene: TRBV19; CDR3aa: CASIDTGRRHNSPLHF
v_gene: TRBV7-7; CDR3aa: CASSSTGTSGVITGELFF
v_gene: TRBV7-2; CDR3aa: CASSFRMSSYNEQFF
v_gene: TRBV19; CDR3aa: CASRGADATNEKLFF
v_gene: TRBV15; CDR3aa: CATSREQLMNTEAFF
v_gene: TRBV12-3/TRBV12-4; CDR3aa: CASSFRGSHEQFF
v_gene: TRBV3-1/TRBV3-2; CDR3aa: CASTKGGSNNEQFF
v_gene: TRBV13; CDR3aa: CASSLWRGNTEAFF
v_gene: TRBV7-8; CDR3aa: CASSFALLPAGGYTF
v_gene: TRBV5-4; CDR3aa: CASSLGGTEEKLFF
v_gene: TRBV10-3; CDR3aa: CAINENPGDYGYTF
v_gene: TRBV19; CDR3aa: CASSISGATDTQYF
v_gene: TRBV18; CDR3aa: CASSTLTGGSYGYTF
v_gene: TRBV19; CDR3aa: CASSTGTSGSNEQFF
v_gene: TRBV7-6; CDR3aa: CASSSSQGMNTEAFF
v_gene: TRBV19; CDR3aa: CASSISANQPQHF
v_gene: TRBV10-3; CDR3aa: CAISESNGGYYEQYF
v_gene: TRBV7-8; CDR3aa: CASRTPGPTGETQYF
v_gene: TRBV19; CDR3aa: CASSMGLNYGYTF
v_gene: TRBV11-2; CDR3aa: CASSSRGTLNTEAFF
v_gene: TRBV10-3; CDR3aa: CATDSENQETQYF
v_gene: TRBV6-5; CDR3aa: CASSYRRTRNEQFF
v_gene: TRBV11-2; CDR3aa: CASSLGRVQGYTF
v_gene: TRBV7-9; CDR3aa: CASSLGDRANTEAFF
v_gene: TRBV4-1; CDR3aa: CASSQEGLADNEQFF
v_gene: TRBV19; CDR3aa: CASSIAQGAQPQHF
v_gene: TRBV27; CDR3aa: CASSLSGGAGYGYTF
v_gene: TRBV9; CDR3aa: CASSSSPLSNGEQFF
v_gene: TRBV6-6; CDR3aa: CASSYSPLDGNTQYF
v_gene: TRBV29-1; CDR3aa: CSVGPGGAETGELFF
v_gene: TRBV7-2; CDR3aa: CASSVASDRVTEAFF
v_gene: TRBV9; CDR3aa: CASSVTFTGELFF
v_gene: TRBV28; CDR3aa: CASLGQGDTEAFF
v_gene: TRBV11-2; CDR3aa: CASSPLVSTDTQYF
v_gene: TRBV9; CDR3aa: CASSATGLKGYTF
v_gene: TRBV28; CDR3aa: CASLARQGLGQPQHF
v_gene: TRBV4-3; CDR3aa: CASSPYHARLAGGPPYEQYF
v_gene: TRBV3-1/TRBV3-2; CDR3aa: CASSQRGGGRDNEQFF